The 19 T cell receptor beta chains in this list originate from one sample, sequenced in a study of blood T cell repertoires in COVID-19. Assay used: immunoSEQ multiplex PCR; TCRdb lists only in-frame clones, some missing. Here the sample spans 90,000 to 100,000 clones, 81% being singletons. What was sequenced was peripheral blood. The receptors were sampled from a man in his 60s with acute or convalescent COVID-19.

CDR3 sequence reads: CASSLQTSGRTYEQYF. CDR3 nucleotides: TGTGCCAGCAGTCTTCAGACTAGCGGTAGGACCTACGAGCAGTACTTC. The J gene is TRBJ2-7, the V gene TRBV6-6; 9 nucleotides line up with TRBD2. The CDR3 covers 16 residues. The V segment lost 5 bases and the J segment 2 bases; nucleotides outside the gene matches: 10. The germline V gene encodes CDR1 MNHNY and CDR2 SVGAGI (reference sequence).

This clone appeared a few times. This chain connects TRBV18 to TRBJ1-1; D may be TRBD1 (6 bases). Trimming removed 4 bases from V and 5 bases from J, with 23 bases in between. In germline, CDR1 is KGHSH, CDR2 LQKENI. This CDR3 has 17 amino acids. The CDR3 loop reads CASSLSGTKGRGTEAFF. CDR3 nucleotides: TGTGCCAGCTCACTATCCGGGACAAAAGGGAGAGGGACTGAAGCTTTCTTT.

V usage is TRBV6-5 and J usage is TRBJ1-6; tentatively, D is TRBD1 (6 bases). The V end was cut by 0 bases, the J end by 7 bases, with 13 bases between. The CDR3 spans 16 residues. The V gene's germline CDR1 is MNHEY and CDR2 SVGAGI. Here the CDR3 reads CASSYSHRAGNSPLHF. The CDR3 region has the DNA TGTGCCAGCAGTTACTCGCACAGGGCTGGGAATTCACCCCTCCACTTT.

This chain joins TRBV29-1 and TRBJ2-5; 12 nucleotides line up with TRBD2. Germline values: CDR1 SQVTM, CDR2 ANQGSEA. The CDR3 contains 14 residues. V gave up 4 bases and J gave up 5 bases; unmatched junction bases: 5. DNA for the CDR3: TGCAGCGTTGGACTAGCGGGGGTTAGGGAGACCCAGTACTTC. It encodes CSVGLAGVRETQYF.

The chain couples TRBV5-1 to TRBJ1-1, with D unresolved. V was shortened by 1 base and J by 2 bases, with 9 bases between the two germline ends. CDR3 length: 14 amino acids. Germline CDR1 reads SGHRS; CDR2 reads YFSETQ. The CDR3 nucleotides read TGCGCCAGCAGCTTGTGGGCAGGAAACACTGAAGCTTTCTTT. Amino acids: CASSLWAGNTEAFF.

The chain has TRBV6-5 and TRBJ2-7; 10 positions match TRBD2. This CDR3 spans 14 amino acids. The trim removed 2 bases at V and 5 bases at J, leaving 3 bases unmatched. Germline V gives CDR1 MNHEY, CDR2 SVGAGI. CDR3 sequence: CASSYALAGDEQYF. In DNA, the CDR3 is TGTGCCAGCAGTTACGCGCTAGCGGGAGACGAGCAGTACTTC.

V is TRBV2 and J is TRBJ1-5; possible D gene TRBD1, 6 bases. This CDR3 region has 15 residues. CDR1 SNHLY and CDR2 FYNNEI come from the germline V gene. The V gene lost 2 bases and the J gene lost 2 bases, with 10 bases spanning the gap. CDR3 in amino acids: CASSEQGHGNQPQHF. Here the CDR3 DNA reads TGTGCCAGCAGTGAACAGGGGCATGGCAATCAGCCCCAGCATTTT.

The chain recombines TRBV6-6 with TRBJ1-5; 7 bases agree with TRBD1. CDR1 and CDR2 from the germline V gene are MNHNY and SVGAGI (reference sequence). The CDR3 covers 14 residues. After removal of 6 bases from V and 7 bases from J, the junction contained 9 bases not matched to a gene. This chain's CDR3 is CASRQGGPTQPQHF. For the CDR3, the DNA is TGTGCCAGCAGACAAGGGGGCCCAACGCAGCCCCAGCATTTT.

J is TRBJ2-7 and V is TRBV6-2 or TRBV6-3, with D possibly being TRBD1 (6 bases). The CDR3 totals 14 residues. Germline V gene data show CDR1 as MNHEY and CDR2 as SVGEGT. Trimming shortened V by 5 bases and J by 4 bases, and 15 bases separated the two germline ends. For the CDR3, the DNA is TGTGCCAGCAGTCCCGGGACAAGTGGGTACGAGCAGTACTTC. This sequence encodes CASSPGTSGYEQYF.

J is TRBJ2-5 and V is TRBV7-9, with D perhaps TRBD1 (5 bases). Germline assignment: CDR1 SEHNR and CDR2 FQNEAQ (reference sequence). V was clipped by 3 bases and J by 0 bases, with 17 bases between them. The CDR3 runs 17 residues. The CDR3 spells CASSLGGRAPYQETQYF. CDR3 DNA: TGTGCCAGCAGCTTGGGCGGCAGGGCGCCGTACCAAGAGACCCAGTACTTC.

This clone occurred a few times. The gene calls are TRBV6-5 and TRBJ1-5, with 7 bases fitting TRBD1. After removal of 5 bases from V and 1 base from J, the junction contained 5 bases not matched to a gene. Germline CDR1 and CDR2: MNHEY and SVGAGI. This CDR3 has 15 residues. CDR3 region: CASSPSQGSNQPQHF. The CDR3 DNA follows: TGTGCCAGCAGTCCGTCACAGGGGAGCAATCAGCCCCAGCATTTT.

The chain employs TRBV11-3 and TRBJ2-5; perhaps TRBD2 as D (5 bases). The germline gives CDR1 SGHNT, CDR2 YENEEA. This CDR3 has 13 amino acids. V was clipped by 5 bases and J by 7 bases, with 14 bases between them. The CDR3, as DNA: TGTGCCAGCAGCCCTAGCCGCTTCGGGACCCAGTACTTC. It yields the protein CASSPSRFGTQYF.

The chain uses TRBV29-1 and TRBJ2-4; TRBD1 aligns across 9 bases. Losses at the gene ends were 4 bases for V and 3 bases for J; bases not matched to a gene: 7. This CDR3 has 15 amino acids. Germline V gives CDR1 SQVTM, CDR2 ANQGSEA. The CDR3 region has the DNA TGCAGCGTTGGCGACAGGGGGTACGGCAAAAACATTCAGTACTTC. Translated, it gives CSVGDRGYGKNIQYF.

The chain couples TRBV6-2 or TRBV6-3 to TRBJ1-6; 8 bases align to TRBD1. This CDR3 has 15 amino acids. CDR1 and CDR2 (germline): MNHEY, SVGEGT. V dropped 5 bases and J dropped 9; count of bases not matched to a gene: 9. CDR3 DNA sequence: TGTGCCAGCAGTGTTCTGACAGGGGTGTCTTCACCCCTCCACTTT. This gives the protein CASSVLTGVSSPLHF.

This clone appeared once. This chain joins TRBV3-1 (or the pseudogene TRBV3-2) and TRBJ2-3; 9 bases are shared with TRBD2. The CDR3 extends over 16 amino acids. The germline CDR1 and CDR2 sequences are LGHDT and YNNKEL (reference sequence). Trimming at V came to 4 bases and at J to 4 bases, leaving 9 bases not matched to a gene. The CDR3 nucleotides read TGTGCCAGCAGCCTCCGACGGGGCGGGGGGGCAGATACGCAGTATTTT. Protein sequence: CASSLRRGGGADTQYF.

The rearrangement joins TRBV6-5 to TRBJ2-2, with D possibly matching TRBD2 (7 bases). Trimming removed 0 bases at V and 6 bases at J, with 14 bases between. Per the germline V gene, CDR1 is MNHEY and CDR2 is SVGAGI. The CDR3 extends over 16 amino acids. The CDR3 sequence is CASSYSRGRAPGELFF. CDR3 sequence (DNA): TGTGCCAGCAGTTACTCGAGGGGGAGGGCCCCCGGGGAGCTGTTTTTT.

This clone turned up a few times. The rearrangement uses TRBV7-3 and TRBJ2-1; D possibly corresponds to TRBD1 (6 bases). V lost 5 bases and J lost 5, with 13 bases in between. This CDR3 region has 14 residues. The germline V gene has CDR1 SGHTA and CDR2 FQGTGA. In nucleotides, the CDR3 is TGTGCCAGCAGCGCGACTGGGACAAACAATGAGCAGTTCTTC. Its protein product is CASSATGTNNEQFF.

The count of this clone is one. The CDR3: CASSLGATSYEQFF. The CDR3 DNA is TGTGCCAGCAGCTTAGGTGCGACTAGCTATGAGCAGTTCTTC. This sequence joins TRBV7-9 and TRBJ2-1; 7 bases are a match to TRBD2. After removal of 1 base from V and 8 bases from J, the junction contained 5 bases not matched to a gene. This CDR3 comprises 14 residues. Germline CDR1 and CDR2: SEHNR and FQNEAQ (reference sequence).

The chain links TRBV7-9 to TRBJ2-7; possible D gene TRBD2, 5 bases. V shed 5 bases and J shed 0 bases, with 11 bases lying between them. This CDR3 is built from 14 residues. Germline CDR1 and CDR2: SEHNR and FQNEAQ (reference sequence). CDR3 protein: CASSLVGSSYEQYF. The CDR3, as DNA: TGTGCCAGCAGCCTTGTGGGGAGCTCCTACGAGCAGTACTTC.